This T cell receptor beta chain was obtained from a study of T cell responses to AZD1222 COVID-19 vaccine. Study observations and caveats: Donors, mostly white British, included more females; clonal diversity was possibly underestimated. Distributed over spike, vaccine-associated CD4 TCRs predominated at 160-218 and 743-854.

Points on this clone: Its matching antigen is unknown.

Germline CDR1 MGHDK, CDR2 SYGVNS. CDR3 size: 16 residues. Deletions cut 4 bases from V and 11 bases from J, with 27 bases between. TCRdb's copy holds only in-frame clones and misses some; the assay was immunoSEQ multiplex PCR. The sample holds fewer than 150,000 clones, around 93% seen once. This chain links TRBV25-1 with TRBJ2-7; D is uncertain. This specimen was peripheral blood, taken 28 days after the second AZD1222 dose. This TCR was sampled from an adult who received the AZD1222 COVID-19 vaccine. The CDR3 DNA reads TGTGCCAGCAGTGCCGCCCGTGGGGTCGGCCCTCAGGAGAAGTACTTC. It is translated as CASSAARGVGPQEKYF.